The clone carrying this T cell receptor beta chain has more than one count but fewer than ten. These data originate in a study of blood T cell repertoires in COVID-19. Method: immunoSEQ multiplex PCR; TCRdb's copy keeps in-frame clones and lacks some. The sample gives tens of thousands of clones, 80% to 90% of which show up once; approximately 15% is in the top ten. The CDR3 has 11 amino acids. V lost 7 bases to trimming and J lost 9 bases, with 12 bases between them. CDR1 and CDR2 from the germline V gene are SNHLY and FYNNEI. The receptor comes from a man in his 70s with active or convalescent COVID-19. The sample consisted of peripheral blood. The chain uses TRBV2 and TRBJ1-1, with D unclear. The CDR3 is CASKALNKAFF. In nucleotides, the CDR3 is TGTGCCAGCAAAGCGCTGAATAAAGCTTTCTTT. Variable domain in full (rest from reference TRBV2 and TRBJ1-1): EPEVTQTPSHQVTQMGQEVILRCVPISNHLYFYWYRQILGQKVEFLVSFYNNEISEKSEIFDDQFSVERPDGSNFTLKIRSTKLEDSAMYFCASKALNKAFFGQGTRLTVV.